The 3 T cell receptor beta chains below were found in one sample sequenced in a study of blood T cell repertoires in COVID-19. Clones were sequenced by immunoSEQ multiplex PCR, and TCRdb holds only the in-frame ones, with some missing. This table has under 400,000 clones, 80% to 90% appearing once. Sample: PBMCs or T cells enriched from blood (not recorded which). Receptor source: a woman in her 40s with acute COVID-19.

Of note for this clone: The sample contains more than one DNA sequence encoding this CDR3. The chain is built from TRBV10-3 and TRBJ1-5, with D perhaps matching TRBD1 (5 bases). CDR1 and CDR2 (germline): ENHRY, SYGVKD. There are 14 residues in the CDR3. V lost 3 bases and J lost 4, with 10 bases in between. In nucleotides, the CDR3 is TGTGCCATCAGTGAATCAAGGGGTAATCAGCCCCAGCATTTT. This codes for CAISESRGNQPQHF.

This chain links TRBV7-9 with TRBJ1-5; TRBD1 matches at 8 bases. The CDR3 is 13 residues long. Germline V gene sequence: CDR1 SEHNR, CDR2 FQNEAQ (reference sequence). Germline trimming cut 8 bases from V and 2 bases from J; bases unmatched to any gene: 2. Written as DNA, the CDR3 is TGTGCCAGCGGGGGACAGGGCAATCAGCCCCAGCATTTT. This translates into CASGGQGNQPQHF. Supplemented by reference TRBV7-9 and TRBJ1-5, the full variable domain reads DTGVSQNPRHKITKRGQNVTFRCDPISEHNRLYWYRQTLGQGPEFLTYFQNEAQLEKSRLLSDRFSAERPKGSFSTLEIQRTEQGDSAMYLCASGGQGNQPQHFGDGTRLSIL.

This clone has only one observation. The J gene is TRBJ2-4, the V gene TRBV14; TRBD2 might be the D (5 bases). The CDR3 consists of 13 residues. V lost 1 base to trimming and J lost 7 bases, with 8 bases between them. Germline V gene data show CDR1 as SGHDN and CDR2 as FVKESK. The CDR3 sequence: CASSQGERNIQYF. Written as DNA, the CDR3 is TGTGCCAGCAGCCAAGGGGAGAGGAACATTCAGTACTTC.